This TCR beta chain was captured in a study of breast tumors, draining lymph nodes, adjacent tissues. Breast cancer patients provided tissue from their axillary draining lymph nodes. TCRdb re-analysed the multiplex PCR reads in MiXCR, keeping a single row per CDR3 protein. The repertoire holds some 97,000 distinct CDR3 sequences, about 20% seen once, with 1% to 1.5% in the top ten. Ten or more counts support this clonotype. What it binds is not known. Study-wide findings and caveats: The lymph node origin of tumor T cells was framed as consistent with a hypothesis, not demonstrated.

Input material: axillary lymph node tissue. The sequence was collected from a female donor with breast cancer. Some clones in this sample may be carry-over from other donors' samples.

Here the CDR3 DNA reads TGTGCCACCAGTGGGGGGTTGGACATTCAGTACTTC. Encoded protein: CATSGGLDIQYF. This chain links TRBV24-1 with TRBJ2-4; D might be TRBD1 or TRBD2, each matching 5 bases. Between the trimmed V and J ends, which lost 5 bases and 8 bases, there was a span of 9 bases. The CDR3 runs to 12 residues. CDR1 is KGHDR, CDR2 SFDVKD, per germline.